The clone carrying this T cell receptor (beta chain) was counted between two and nine times. The antigen remains undetermined. The CDR3 is 15 residues long. Trimming removed 2 bases from V and 2 bases from J, with 10 bases in between. The germline V gene has CDR1 GTSNPN and CDR2 SVGIG (reference sequence). The TCRbeta library was prepared with unique molecular identifiers. TCRdb redid the calling of the PCR reads with MiXCR, one entry per CDR3 protein. The sample lists hundreds of thousands of distinct CDR3 sequences; about a sixth were seen once. This entry is derived from a study of T-cell reconstitution after alpha-beta-depleted transplantation in children. Study-level points and caveats: Several hundred graft clones that had expanded were reportedly the source of alpha-beta T cells about two months after transplant. Surviving recipient T cells and thymic progenitors produced the high day-60 TCRbeta diversity seen in some patients.

The sample here was PBMCs, mostly from graft donor cells, taken 360 days after TCRalphabeta/CD19-depleted stem cell transplant. The receptor was derived from a boy in the first two years of life who had a stem cell transplant for Wiskott-Aldrich syndrome, so the T cells may come from the graft donor. The chain is built from TRBV30 and TRBJ2-6; D unclear. CDR3 nucleotides: TGTGCCTGGAGTCCTTTGGGCGCTGGGGCCAACGTCCTGACTTTC. This encodes CAWSPLGAGANVLTF. Full variable domain (remainder filled in from reference TRBV30 and TRBJ2-6): SQTIHQWPATLVQPVGSPLSLECTVEGTSNPNLYWYRQAAGRGLQLLFYSVGIGQISSEVPQNLSASRPQDRQFILSSKKLLLSDSGFYLCAWSPLGAGANVLTFGAGSRLTVL.